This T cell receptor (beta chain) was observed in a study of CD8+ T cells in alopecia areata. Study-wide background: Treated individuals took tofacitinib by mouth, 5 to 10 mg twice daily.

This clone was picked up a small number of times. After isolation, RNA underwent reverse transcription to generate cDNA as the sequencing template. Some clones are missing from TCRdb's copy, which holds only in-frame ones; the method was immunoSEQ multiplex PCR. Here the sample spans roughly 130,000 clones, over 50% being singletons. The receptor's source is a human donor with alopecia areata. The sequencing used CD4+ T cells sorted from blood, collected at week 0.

CDR3 loop: CASSLGAVEMNTEAFF. Written as DNA, the CDR3 is TGTGCCAGCAGCTTAGGGGCGGTAGAGATGAACACTGAAGCTTTCTTT. V and J are TRBV7-2 and TRBJ1-1; no firm D call. The V end was cut by 1 base, the J end by 0 bases, with 12 bases between. Germline CDR1 is SGHTA and CDR2 is FQGNSA. The CDR3 covers 16 residues. The whole variable domain, filled in from reference TRBV7-2 and TRBJ1-1, reads GAGVSQSPSNKVTEKGKDVELRCDPISGHTALYWYRQSLGQGLEFLIYFQGNSAPDKSGLPSDRFSAERTGGSVSTLTIQRTQQEDSAVYLCASSLGAVEMNTEAFFGQGTRLTVV.